The clone carrying this T cell receptor (beta chain) was detected ten times or more. The target antigen is unknown. Since it is a stray read in a library aimed at alpha chains, this beta chain has a size that is not meaningful. The sample is drawn from a study of spatial heterogeneity in lung cancer. Findings and limits, study-wide: Mutation tallies in tumors tracked expanded intratumoral alpha and beta TCR counts.

Time point of the sample: sample taken at primary tumor resection. The length of the CDR3 is 13 residues. V was pared by 5 bases and J by 14 bases, with 16 bases between. CDR1 is PRHDT, CDR2 FYEKMQ, per germline (reference sequence). TCRdb analysed the 5' RACE reads with MiXCR anew, one entry per CDR3 protein. The sample contains about 2,700 distinct CDR3 sequences, about 5% of which appear only once. Source: lung tumor tissue, taken at surgery. The source of this sequence is a male donor with early-stage non-small cell lung cancer. The chain combines TRBV13 with TRBJ1-6; D gene unclear. The CDR3 DNA follows: TGTGCCAGCAGCGAATCGGGCCCCGCGACCCTCCACTTT. It codes for CASSESGPATLHF.